This entry lists 8 T cell receptor beta chains sequenced from one sample in a study of post-analysis software for immune sequencing data. Study-level findings and limits: In patients, TRBV5-6, TRBV5-1 and TRBV20-1 belonged to roughly 5 TRBV segments found more frequently than in controls.

For these TCRs, the target antigens are not known. TCR beta libraries were prepared from cDNA with unique molecular identifiers. In TCRdb, the PCR reads were re-called with MiXCR into one record per CDR3 protein. The sample lists roughly 410,000 distinct CDR3 sequences; approximately 38% were seen once. The sequenced material came from blood. Receptors originate from a girl aged 5-17 years with multiple sclerosis.

This chain uses TRBV28 with TRBJ2-1; D is unclear. The V end was cut by 5 bases, the J end by 2 bases, with 7 bases between. Per germline, CDR1 MDHEN and CDR2 SYDVKM. The CDR3 totals 13 residues. The CDR3 reads CASSMAPYNEQFF. In DNA, the CDR3 is TGTGCCAGCAGTATGGCCCCCTACAATGAGCAGTTCTTC. The whole variable domain, remainder taken from reference TRBV28 and TRBJ2-1, is DVKVTQSSRYLVKRTGEKVFLECVQDMDHENMFWYRQDPGLGLRLIYFSYDVKMKEKGDIPEGYSVSREKKERFSLILESASTNQTSMYLCASSMAPYNEQFFGPGTRLTVL.

V usage is TRBV4-3 and J usage is TRBJ2-7; 8 bases line up with TRBD1. J gave up 2 bases and V 0 bases, and 3 bases lay outside the gene matches. This CDR3 spans 15 amino acids. Germline CDR1 reads LGHNA; CDR2 reads YSLEER. As DNA, the CDR3 is TGCGCCAGCAGCCAAGATTTCAGGGGGCCCTACGAGCAGTACTTC. This encodes CASSQDFRGPYEQYF.

On this clonotype: At one end the junction does not follow the germline gene, possibly because of a read error. The CDR3 loop reads CSAKTGHTGERFF. In DNA form, the CDR3 reads TGCAGTGCTAAAACAGGGCACACCGGGGAGCGGTTTTTT. The V and J genes are TRBV20-1 and TRBJ2-2; TRBD1 might be the D (6 bases). CDR3 length: 13 amino acids. Germline V gene sequence: CDR1 DFQATT, CDR2 SNEGSKA (reference sequence).

The chain recombines TRBV6-2 or TRBV6-3 with TRBJ2-2; D is perhaps TRBD1 (6 bases). V dropped 7 bases and J dropped 4 bases, with 10 bases sitting between them. Germline loops: CDR1 MNHEY, CDR2 SVGEGT. The CDR3 covers 13 residues. CDR3 sequence: CASIKQGTGELFF. The CDR3 nucleotides read TGTGCCAGCATCAAACAGGGCACCGGGGAGCTGTTTTTT.

The rearrangement joins TRBV6-2 or TRBV6-3 to TRBJ2-7; D not resolved. Trimming shortened V by 0 bases and J by 3 bases, and 12 bases separated the two germline ends. From germline, CDR1 is MNHEY and CDR2 SVGEGT. The CDR3 runs to 15 residues. CDR3 residues: CASSYSSHDLYEQYF. CDR3 bases: TGTGCCAGCAGTTACTCGTCGCACGATCTCTACGAGCAGTACTTC.

This chain connects TRBV27 to TRBJ1-1; D not certain. CDR1 is MNHEY and CDR2 is SMNVEV in the germline V gene (reference sequence). This CDR3 is 15 amino acids long. Trimming pared 2 bases from V and 0 bases from J, leaving 10 bases between. CDR3 DNA sequence: TGTGCCAGCAGTTTAAGGCAGGCGTTGAACACTGAAGCTTTCTTT. Residues: CASSLRQALNTEAFF.

The CDR3 nucleotides are TGTGCCACATCTTGCAAGGGCAGATCTGGGAATCAGCCCCAGCATTTT. It specifies CATSCKGRSGNQPQHF. J is TRBJ1-5 and V is TRBV24-1; D remains unclear. This CDR3 has 16 residues. Germline lookup yields CDR1 KGHDR and CDR2 SFDVKD. The V gene lost 10 bases and the J gene lost 4 bases, with 22 bases spanning the gap.

The rearrangement uses TRBV5-6 and TRBJ2-7; no reliable D call. The CDR3 is made up of 15 amino acids. Trimming left V 5 bases short and J 4 bases short, with 19 bases between. Germline CDR1 is SGHDT and CDR2 is YYEEEE. The CDR3 DNA reads as TGTGCCAGCAGGTTGTTGGGCCAAGAGGATTACGAGCAGTACTTC. Its protein product is CASRLLGQEDYEQYF.